Listed below are T cell receptor beta chains from one sample, sequenced in a study of T cell responses to AZD1222 COVID-19 vaccine. Here immunoSEQ multiplex PCR was the method, and the copy in TCRdb shows in-frame clones only, minus some. The sample includes about 130,000 clones, about 94% of them seen just once. The source was peripheral blood, collected on day 0 of AZD1222 vaccination. Receptor source: an adult in good health. Both conserved end residues are part of each CDR3. The order of the fields is J gene, clone size, D gene, V gene, CDR3 DNA, CDR3 protein. A D gene is named only where the DNA matches it firmly. Rows give clone size only sometimes, using once, few, many, or a class for an expanded clone.

TRBJ1-1 - TRBD1 TRBV18 TGTGCCAGCTCACAAAGGGACAGGACTTACACTGAAGCTTTCTTT CASSQRDRTYTEAFF
TRBJ2-1 - TRBD1 TRBV7-2 TGTGCCAGCAGCATTCGGGACAGGGGTTCCTACAATGAGCAGTTCTTC CASSIRDRGSYNEQFF
TRBJ1-5 once - TRBV29-1 TGCAGCGTTGAGGTCAGCCACCGGGGGATGGGCAATCAGCCCCAGCATTTT CSVEVSHRGMGNQPQHF
TRBJ1-5 - - TRBV28 TGTGCCAGCAGTCTGGGCGGGGAAATAGGCAATCAGCCCCAGCATTTT CASSLGGEIGNQPQHF
TRBJ2-1 once TRBD1 TRBV15 TGTGCCACCAGCAGAGACCAGGGGGTGCGGAATGAGCAGTTCTTC CATSRDQGVRNEQFF
TRBJ2-2 - - TRBV6-4 TGTGCCAGCAGTACCCAAGGGACCGGGGAGCTGTTTTTT CASSTQGTGELFF
TRBJ2-7 - - TRBV11-2 TGTGCCAGCAGAACGTTACAGAGATACGAGCAGTACTTC CASRTLQRYEQYF
TRBJ2-1 - - TRBV6-5 TGTGCCAGCAGCCGGGACCAGGACTCCAATGAGCAGTTCTTC CASSRDQDSNEQFF
TRBJ2-5 - - TRBV23-1 TGCGCCAGCAGTTCCTCCGGGGTCCAAGAGACCCAGTACTTC CASSSSGVQETQYF
TRBJ2-7 - - TRBV14 TGTGCCAGCAGCCTACAGGTAACCTACGAGCAGTACTTC CASSLQVTYEQYF
TRBJ2-3 - - TRBV4-1 TGCGCCAGCAGCCAGGTTTATATGGTTCGGGGCTCAGATACGCAGTATTTT CASSQVYMVRGSDTQYF
TRBJ2-2 - TRBD2 TRBV4-1 TGCGCCAGCAGATTAGCGGGAGGGCCGACCGGGGAGCTGTTTTTT CASRLAGGPTGELFF
TRBJ1-1 - - TRBV12-3/TRBV12-4 TGTGCCAGCAGGTTGGGTAGAGCTGAAGCTTTCTTT CASRLGRAEAFF
TRBJ2-2 - TRBD2 TRBV7-7 TGTGCCAGCAGCAACACGCTAGCGGGAGGTCCGAACACCGGGGAGCTGTTTTTT CASSNTLAGGPNTGELFF
TRBJ2-7 - TRBD1 TRBV15 TGTGCCACGAGACAGGGGGGCTCAGGGGACAAATTC CATRQGGSGDKF
TRBJ1-2 - - TRBV12-3/TRBV12-4 TGTGCCACCCGTGGGGTCGGGACAAATGGCTACACCTTC CATRGVGTNGYTF
TRBJ2-7 - - TRBV10-3 TGTGCCATCAGTGACATCCAAATTCGGGAAGACTACGAGCAGTACTTC CAISDIQIREDYEQYF
TRBJ1-2 - - TRBV12-3/TRBV12-4 TGTGCCAGCAGTTTGATAGGGTTTGGCTACACCTTC CASSLIGFGYTF
TRBJ2-7 - - TRBV6-5 TGTGCCAGCAGCCGAAGGGGGGAAACCTACGAGCAGTACTTC CASSRRGETYEQYF
TRBJ2-4 - - TRBV2 TGTGCCAGCAGTGCGGAGTCCCTCGGTGGCAAAAACATTCAGTACTTC CASSAESLGGKNIQYF
TRBJ1-5 - - TRBV6-2/TRBV6-3 TGTGCCAGCAGTTACGTAGGGGTTCAGCCCCAGCATTTT CASSYVGVQPQHF
TRBJ2-1 - - TRBV30 TGTGCCTGGAGCGAAGGGGGTGAGCAGTTCTTC CAWSEGGEQFF
TRBJ1-1 once - TRBV12-3/TRBV12-4 TGTGCCACCAGTCCGGGGGCCGTCTCTGAAGCTTTCTTT CATSPGAVSEAFF
TRBJ2-7 - - TRBV7-9 TGTGCCAGCAGCTTTTTCAGTTTGGGGGAGCAGTACTTC CASSFFSLGEQYF
TRBJ2-3 - - TRBV15 TGTGCCACCAGCAGAGCTCCGGGACATAGCGCAGATACGCAGTATTTT CATSRAPGHSADTQYF
TRBJ1-2 - TRBD1 TRBV28 TGTGCCAGCAGTCCCCCAGGGGGGGGAGGGTATGGCTACACCTTC CASSPPGGGGYGYTF
TRBJ1-1 - - TRBV2 TGTGCCAGCAGTGAATGGGGCGGCACTGAAGCTTTCTTT CASSEWGGTEAFF
TRBJ1-5 - - TRBV7-2 TGTGCCAGCCAGGACAGCTATCAGCCCCAGCATTTT CASQDSYQPQHF
TRBJ1-3 - TRBD1 TRBV7-2 TGTGCCAGCAGCTTAGGTTCAGGGGGTCGAAACACCATATATTTT CASSLGSGGRNTIYF
TRBJ2-1 - TRBD2 TRBV28 TGTGCCAGCAGTTACGGGACTAGCTGGGGGAGTCTGGGTGAGCAGTTCTTC CASSYGTSWGSLGEQFF
TRBJ2-7 - TRBD2 TRBV4-3 TGCGCCAGCAGCCAAGAATTCGGGCGGGAGGGCTACGAGCAGTACTTC CASSQEFGREGYEQYF
TRBJ2-3 - - TRBV27 TGTGCCAGCAGTACCCGACTATTCTCTAGCACAGATACGCAGTATTTT CASSTRLFSSTDTQYF
TRBJ1-1 - - TRBV5-5 TGTGCCAGCAGCTCGGGCACTTTGGGTACGAACACTGAAGCTTTCTTT CASSSGTLGTNTEAFF
TRBJ2-3 - - TRBV6-1 TGTGCCAGCAGTGAATCGGGGGATACGCAGTATTTT CASSESGDTQYF
TRBJ2-2 once - TRBV6-2/TRBV6-3 TGTGCCAGCAGTTACTTCGGAGGGACCGGGGAGCTGTTTTTT CASSYFGGTGELFF
TRBJ2-7 - - TRBV2 TGTGCCAGCATCGCTGAGAGGGCGGGGGCTAACTACGAGCAGTACTTC CASIAERAGANYEQYF
TRBJ2-6 - - TRBV19 TGTGCCAGTAGTATAGGCTCTGGGGCCAACGTCCTGACTTTC CASSIGSGANVLTF